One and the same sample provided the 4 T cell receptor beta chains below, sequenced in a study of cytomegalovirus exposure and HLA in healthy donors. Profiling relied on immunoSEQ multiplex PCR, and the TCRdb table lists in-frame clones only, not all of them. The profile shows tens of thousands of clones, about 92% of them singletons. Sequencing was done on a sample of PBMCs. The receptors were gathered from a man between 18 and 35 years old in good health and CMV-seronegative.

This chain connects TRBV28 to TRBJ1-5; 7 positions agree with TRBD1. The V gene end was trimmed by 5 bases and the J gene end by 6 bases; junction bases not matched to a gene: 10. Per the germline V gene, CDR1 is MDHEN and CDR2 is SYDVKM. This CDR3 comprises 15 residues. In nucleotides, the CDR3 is TGTGCCAGCAGTCTAAGACAGGGCGGGGCTCAGCCCCAGCATTTT. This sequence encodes CASSLRQGGAQPQHF.

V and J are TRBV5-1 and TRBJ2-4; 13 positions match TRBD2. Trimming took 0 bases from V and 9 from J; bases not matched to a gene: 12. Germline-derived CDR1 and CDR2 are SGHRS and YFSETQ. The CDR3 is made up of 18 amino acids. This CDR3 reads CASSLGHLGLAGDGIQYF. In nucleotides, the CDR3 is TGCGCCAGCAGCTTGGGACATCTTGGACTAGCGGGAGATGGCATTCAGTACTTC.

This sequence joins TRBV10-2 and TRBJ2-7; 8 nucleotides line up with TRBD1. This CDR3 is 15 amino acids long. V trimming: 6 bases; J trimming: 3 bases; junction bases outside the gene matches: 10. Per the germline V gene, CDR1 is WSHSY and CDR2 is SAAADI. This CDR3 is CASSPHGTGDYEQYF. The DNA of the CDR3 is TGCGCCAGCAGCCCTCATGGGACAGGTGACTACGAGCAGTACTTC.

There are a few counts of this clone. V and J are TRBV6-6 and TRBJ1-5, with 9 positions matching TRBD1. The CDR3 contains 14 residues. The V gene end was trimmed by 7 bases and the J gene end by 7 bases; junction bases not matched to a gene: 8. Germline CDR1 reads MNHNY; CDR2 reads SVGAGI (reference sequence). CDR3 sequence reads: CASTRTGVFQPQHF. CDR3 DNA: TGTGCCAGCACCCGGACAGGGGTTTTCCAGCCCCAGCATTTT.